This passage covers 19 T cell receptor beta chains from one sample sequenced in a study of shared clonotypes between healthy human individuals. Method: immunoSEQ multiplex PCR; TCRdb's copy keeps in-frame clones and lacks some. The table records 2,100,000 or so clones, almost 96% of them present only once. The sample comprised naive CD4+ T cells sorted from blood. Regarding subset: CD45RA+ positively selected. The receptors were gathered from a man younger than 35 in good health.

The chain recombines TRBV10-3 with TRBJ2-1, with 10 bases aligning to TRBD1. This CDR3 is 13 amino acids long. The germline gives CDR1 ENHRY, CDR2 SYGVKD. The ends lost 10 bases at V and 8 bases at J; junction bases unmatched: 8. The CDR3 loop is CATRQGARDEQFF. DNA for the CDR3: TGTGCCACCCGACAGGGGGCGCGGGATGAGCAGTTCTTC.

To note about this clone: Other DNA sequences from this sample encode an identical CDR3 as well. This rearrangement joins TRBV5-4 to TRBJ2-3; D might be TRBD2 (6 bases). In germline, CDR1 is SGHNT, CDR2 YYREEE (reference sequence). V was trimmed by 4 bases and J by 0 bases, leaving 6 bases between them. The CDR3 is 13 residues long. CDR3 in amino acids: CASSGTSTDTQYF. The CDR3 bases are TGTGCCAGCAGCGGGACTAGCACAGATACGCAGTATTTT.

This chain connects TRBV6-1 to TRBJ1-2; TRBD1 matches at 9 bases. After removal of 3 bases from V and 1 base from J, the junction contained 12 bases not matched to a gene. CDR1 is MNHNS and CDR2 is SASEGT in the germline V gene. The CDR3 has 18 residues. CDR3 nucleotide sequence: TGTGCCAGCAGTGATTGGGGGGGACAGGGAATTTTTAACTATGGCTACACCTTC. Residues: CASSDWGGQGIFNYGYTF.

CDR3 nucleotide sequence: TGTGCCAGCAGTGAGGGTCCAGGCAAAAAGTCTTCTGAAGCTTTCTTT. It translates to CASSEGPGKKSSEAFF. V usage is TRBV28 and J usage is TRBJ1-1; D gene uncertain. Trimming stripped 5 bases from V and 6 bases from J, with 22 bases between. The CDR3 has 16 amino acids. Germline loops: CDR1 MDHEN, CDR2 SYDVKM.

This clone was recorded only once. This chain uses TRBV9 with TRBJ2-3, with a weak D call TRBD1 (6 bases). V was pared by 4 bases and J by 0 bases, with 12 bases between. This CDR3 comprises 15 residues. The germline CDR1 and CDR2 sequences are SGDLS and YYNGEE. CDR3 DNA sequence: TGTGCCAGCAGCTCGACAGGCGACAGCACAGATACGCAGTATTTT. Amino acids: CASSSTGDSTDTQYF. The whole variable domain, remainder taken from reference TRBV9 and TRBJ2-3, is DSGVTQTPKHLITATGQRVTLRCSPRSGDLSVYWYQQSLDQGLQFLIQYYNGEERAKGNILERFSAQQFPDLHSELNLSSLELGDSALYFCASSSTGDSTDTQYFGPGTRLTVL.

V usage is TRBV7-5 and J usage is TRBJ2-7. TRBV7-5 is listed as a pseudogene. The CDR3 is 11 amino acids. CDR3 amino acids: CALKRGYEQYF. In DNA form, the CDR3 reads TGTGCCTTAAAGAGGGGTTACGAGCAGTACTTC.

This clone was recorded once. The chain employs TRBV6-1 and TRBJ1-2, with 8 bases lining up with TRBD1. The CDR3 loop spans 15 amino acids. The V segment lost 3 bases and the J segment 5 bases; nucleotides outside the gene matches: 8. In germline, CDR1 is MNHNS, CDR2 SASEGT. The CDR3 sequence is CASSDGDRKKYGYTF. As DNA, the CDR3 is TGTGCCAGCAGTGACGGGGACAGGAAGAAATATGGCTACACCTTC.

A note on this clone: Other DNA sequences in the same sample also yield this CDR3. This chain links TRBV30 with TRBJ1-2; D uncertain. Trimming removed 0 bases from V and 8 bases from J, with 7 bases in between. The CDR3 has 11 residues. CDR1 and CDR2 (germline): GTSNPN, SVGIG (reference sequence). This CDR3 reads CAWSVGGGYTF. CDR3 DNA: TGTGCCTGGAGTGTGGGAGGGGGCTACACCTTC.

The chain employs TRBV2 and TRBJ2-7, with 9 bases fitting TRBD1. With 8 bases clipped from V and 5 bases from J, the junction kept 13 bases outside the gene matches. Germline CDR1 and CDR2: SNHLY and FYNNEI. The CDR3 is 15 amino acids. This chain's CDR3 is CASGGNRGRTNEQYF. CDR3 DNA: TGTGCCAGCGGGGGAAACAGGGGGCGGACTAACGAGCAGTACTTC. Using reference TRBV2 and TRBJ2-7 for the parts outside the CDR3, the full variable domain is EPEVTQTPSHQVTQMGQEVILRCVPISNHLYFYWYRQILGQKVEFLVSFYNNEISEKSEIFDDQFSVERPDGSNFTLKIRSTKLEDSAMYFCASGGNRGRTNEQYFGPGTRLTVT.

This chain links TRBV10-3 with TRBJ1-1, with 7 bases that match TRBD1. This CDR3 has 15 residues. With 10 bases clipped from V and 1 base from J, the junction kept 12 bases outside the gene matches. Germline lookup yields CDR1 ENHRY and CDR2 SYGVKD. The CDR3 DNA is TGTGCCACCCGATACCTGGCAGGGGGGAACACTGAAGCTTTCTTT. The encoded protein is CATRYLAGGNTEAFF.

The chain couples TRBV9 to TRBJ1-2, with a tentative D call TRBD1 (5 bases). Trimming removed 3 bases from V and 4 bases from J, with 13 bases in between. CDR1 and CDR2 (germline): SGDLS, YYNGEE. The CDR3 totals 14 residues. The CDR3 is CASSAEGRVYGYTF. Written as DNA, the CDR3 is TGTGCCAGCAGCGCAGAGGGGCGTGTCTATGGCTACACCTTC.

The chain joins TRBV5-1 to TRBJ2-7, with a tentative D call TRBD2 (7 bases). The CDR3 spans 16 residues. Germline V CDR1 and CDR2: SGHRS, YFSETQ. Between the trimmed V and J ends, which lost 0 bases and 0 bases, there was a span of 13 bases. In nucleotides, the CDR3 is TGCGCCAGCAGCTTGGAGGGGGGGAAGAACTCCTACGAGCAGTACTTC. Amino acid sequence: CASSLEGGKNSYEQYF.

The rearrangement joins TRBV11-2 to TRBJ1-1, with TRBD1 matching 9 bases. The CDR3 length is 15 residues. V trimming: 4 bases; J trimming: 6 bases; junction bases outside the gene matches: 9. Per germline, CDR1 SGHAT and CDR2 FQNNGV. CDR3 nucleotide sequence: TGTGCCAGCAGCTCGCGCCGGACAGGGGTCCCTGAAGCTTTCTTT. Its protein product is CASSSRRTGVPEAFF. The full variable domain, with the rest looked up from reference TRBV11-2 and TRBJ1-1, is EAGVAQSPRYKIIEKRQSVAFWCNPISGHATLYWYQQILGQGPKLLIQFQNNGVVDDSQLPKDRFSAERLKGVDSTLKIQPAKLEDSAVYLCASSSRRTGVPEAFFGQGTRLTVV.

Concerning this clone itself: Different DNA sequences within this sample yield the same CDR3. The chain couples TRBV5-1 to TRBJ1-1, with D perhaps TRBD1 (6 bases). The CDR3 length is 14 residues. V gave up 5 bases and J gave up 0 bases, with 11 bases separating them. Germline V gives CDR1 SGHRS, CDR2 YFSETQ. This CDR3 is CASRRDTLNTEAFF. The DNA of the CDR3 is TGCGCCAGCAGACGGGACACCTTGAACACTGAAGCTTTCTTT.

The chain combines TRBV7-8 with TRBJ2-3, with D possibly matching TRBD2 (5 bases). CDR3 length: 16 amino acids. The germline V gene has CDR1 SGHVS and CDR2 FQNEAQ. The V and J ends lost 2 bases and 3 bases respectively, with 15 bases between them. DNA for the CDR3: TGTGCCAGCAGCTTAAGTTCCACGGGAAAGACAGATACGCAGTATTTT. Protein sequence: CASSLSSTGKTDTQYF.

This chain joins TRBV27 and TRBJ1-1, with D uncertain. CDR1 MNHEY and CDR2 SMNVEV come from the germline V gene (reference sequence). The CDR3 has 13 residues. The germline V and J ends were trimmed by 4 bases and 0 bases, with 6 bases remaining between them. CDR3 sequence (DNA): TGTGCCAGCAGTTCCAGCATGAACACTGAAGCTTTCTTT. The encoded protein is CASSSSMNTEAFF.

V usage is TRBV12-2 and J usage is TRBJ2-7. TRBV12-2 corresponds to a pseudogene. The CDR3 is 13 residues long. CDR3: CASRPEGGYEQYF. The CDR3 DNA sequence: TGTGCAAGTCGCCCAGAGGGGGGCTACGAGCAGTACTTC.

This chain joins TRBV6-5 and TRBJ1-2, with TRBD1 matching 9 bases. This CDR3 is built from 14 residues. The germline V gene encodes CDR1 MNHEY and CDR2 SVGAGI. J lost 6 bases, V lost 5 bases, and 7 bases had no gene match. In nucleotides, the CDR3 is TGTGCCAGCAGTACCGGGACAGGGTGGAATGGCTACACCTTC. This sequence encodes CASSTGTGWNGYTF.

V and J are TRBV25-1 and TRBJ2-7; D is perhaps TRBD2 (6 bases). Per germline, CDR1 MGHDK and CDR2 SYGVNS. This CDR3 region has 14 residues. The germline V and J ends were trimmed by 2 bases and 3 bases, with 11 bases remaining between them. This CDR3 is CASSEARTNYEQYF. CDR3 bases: TGTGCCAGCAGTGAAGCTAGGACTAACTACGAGCAGTACTTC.